Listed below are T cell receptor beta chains from one sample, sequenced in a study of blood T cell repertoires in COVID-19. Repertoires were generated with immunoSEQ multiplex PCR, while TCRdb's copy carries only in-frame clones and drops some. The repertoire holds around 70,000 clones, with roughly 84% as singletons. Source material: peripheral blood. The origin of the receptors is a woman aged 45-59 years with acute or convalescent COVID-19. Both conserved end residues are part of each CDR3.

V gene: TRBV7-7
J gene: TRBJ2-7
CDR3 protein: CASSPSRQGTYEQYF

V gene: TRBV19
J gene: TRBJ1-4
CDR3 protein: CASSPRDQGGEKLFF

V gene: TRBV5-4
J gene: TRBJ1-1
CDR3 protein: CASRFTTGGNTEAFF

V gene: TRBV27
J gene: TRBJ1-2
CDR3 protein: CASRPKGQGGNYGYTF

V gene: TRBV25-1
J gene: TRBJ1-2
CDR3 protein: CASSGVPGQGNYGYTF

V gene: TRBV5-6
J gene: TRBJ1-4
CDR3 protein: CASSIGQGVNEKLFF

V gene: TRBV24-1
J gene: TRBJ2-5
CDR3 protein: CATSEDPGLAGERHGETQYF

V gene: TRBV24-1
J gene: TRBJ2-3
CDR3 protein: CATSDPGQVGDTQYF

V gene: TRBV10-3
J gene: TRBJ1-6
CDR3 protein: CAISGGDSPLHF

V gene: TRBV30
J gene: TRBJ1-3
CDR3 protein: CAWSVLGRGSGNTIYF

V gene: TRBV2
J gene: TRBJ1-4
CDR3 protein: CASSGPAGVGEKLFF

V gene: TRBV6-5
J gene: TRBJ1-4
CDR3 protein: CASARQLHSGEKLFF

V gene: TRBV6-5
J gene: TRBJ2-7
CDR3 protein: CASSRDRDYEQYF

V gene: TRBV15
J gene: TRBJ2-7
CDR3 protein: CATSRDAGSTYEQYF

V gene: TRBV6-1
J gene: TRBJ1-4
CDR3 protein: CASSGTMGGNEKLFF

V gene: TRBV18
J gene: TRBJ2-7
CDR3 protein: CASSPPGLASNYEQYF

V gene: TRBV7-3
J gene: TRBJ2-1
CDR3 protein: CASSSKPGLADNEQFF

V gene: TRBV5-8
J gene: TRBJ1-5
CDR3 protein: CASSSGQLSNQPQHF

V gene: TRBV29-1
J gene: TRBJ2-3
CDR3 protein: CSVDSAGTDTQYF

V gene: TRBV30
J gene: TRBJ2-7
CDR3 protein: CAWSVQTYEQYF

V gene: TRBV10-3
J gene: TRBJ2-1
CDR3 protein: CAIGGLAASNEQFF

V gene: TRBV29-1
J gene: TRBJ1-2
CDR3 protein: CSVVTGGKGYTF

V gene: TRBV7-8
J gene: TRBJ2-5
CDR3 protein: CASRILWGQQETQYF

V gene: TRBV2
J gene: TRBJ1-4
CDR3 protein: CASSTQTANEKLFF

V gene: TRBV2
J gene: TRBJ1-2
CDR3 protein: CASSVSLYQLGGNYGYTF

V gene: TRBV11-3
J gene: TRBJ2-7
CDR3 protein: CASSLEGRGHHSYEQYF

V gene: TRBV24-1
J gene: TRBJ2-7
CDR3 protein: CATSDPGQVALYF

V gene: TRBV28
J gene: TRBJ2-3
CDR3 protein: CASSSPLYTQYF

V gene: TRBV6-4
J gene: TRBJ2-1
CDR3 protein: CASSDSSNNEQFF

V gene: TRBV7-9
J gene: TRBJ2-5
CDR3 protein: CASSPSGRGETQYF

V gene: TRBV28
J gene: TRBJ2-5
CDR3 protein: CASSLAAGQETQYF

V gene: TRBV29-1
J gene: TRBJ1-1
CDR3 protein: CSARGNTEAFF

V gene: TRBV24-1
J gene: TRBJ2-2
CDR3 protein: CATSDPSVGPVPGGELFF

V gene: TRBV19
J gene: TRBJ1-2
CDR3 protein: CASRTGTGSYTF

V gene: TRBV27
J gene: TRBJ2-2
CDR3 protein: CASSSNRGVGTGELFF

V gene: TRBV28
J gene: TRBJ2-3
CDR3 protein: CASRDRETDTQYF

V gene: TRBV10-3
J gene: TRBJ2-1
CDR3 protein: CAISALAGVPYNEQFF

V gene: TRBV28
J gene: TRBJ1-4
CDR3 protein: CASSLQGSTNEKLFF

V gene: TRBV30
J gene: TRBJ2-1
CDR3 protein: CAWSGRLQQSLDEQFF

V gene: TRBV18
J gene: TRBJ2-2
CDR3 protein: CASSPFGGVNTGELFF

V gene: TRBV5-6
J gene: TRBJ2-7
CDR3 protein: CASGLAGAREQYF

V gene: TRBV27
J gene: TRBJ2-1
CDR3 protein: CASSLGTSYNEQFF

V gene: TRBV11-2
J gene: TRBJ2-7
CDR3 protein: CASSYPGTVYYEQYF

V gene: TRBV13
J gene: TRBJ1-5
CDR3 protein: CASSLGHPNQPQHF

V gene: TRBV2
J gene: TRBJ2-2
CDR3 protein: CASSDGTKRELFF

V gene: TRBV5-1
J gene: TRBJ2-1
CDR3 protein: CASSPDRGSYNEQFF

V gene: TRBV29-1
J gene: TRBJ1-1
CDR3 protein: CSVRGQAYTEAFF

V gene: TRBV13
J gene: TRBJ2-3
CDR3 protein: CASSLGADRGRTDTQYF

V gene: TRBV28
J gene: TRBJ1-1
CDR3 protein: CATEMTRGTEAFF

V gene: TRBV5-1
J gene: TRBJ2-5
CDR3 protein: CASSLASQETQYF

V gene: TRBV5-3
J gene: TRBJ2-3
CDR3 protein: CARSSYKQGRADTQYF

V gene: TRBV6-5
J gene: TRBJ1-3
CDR3 protein: CASSTGATGNTIYF

V gene: TRBV7-2
J gene: TRBJ1-2
CDR3 protein: CASSLDRAAGYTF

V gene: TRBV19
J gene: TRBJ2-7
CDR3 protein: CASSLDRGYEQYF

V gene: TRBV27
J gene: TRBJ1-1
CDR3 protein: CASSLGAKYTEAFF

V gene: TRBV27
J gene: TRBJ2-7
CDR3 protein: CASRGQASSYEQYF

V gene: TRBV7-6
J gene: TRBJ1-1
CDR3 protein: CASSLVAGGGGTEAFF

V gene: TRBV4-2
J gene: TRBJ1-1
CDR3 protein: CASSQDTGVTEAFF

V gene: TRBV15
J gene: TRBJ2-7
CDR3 protein: CATSRDLGRYEQYF